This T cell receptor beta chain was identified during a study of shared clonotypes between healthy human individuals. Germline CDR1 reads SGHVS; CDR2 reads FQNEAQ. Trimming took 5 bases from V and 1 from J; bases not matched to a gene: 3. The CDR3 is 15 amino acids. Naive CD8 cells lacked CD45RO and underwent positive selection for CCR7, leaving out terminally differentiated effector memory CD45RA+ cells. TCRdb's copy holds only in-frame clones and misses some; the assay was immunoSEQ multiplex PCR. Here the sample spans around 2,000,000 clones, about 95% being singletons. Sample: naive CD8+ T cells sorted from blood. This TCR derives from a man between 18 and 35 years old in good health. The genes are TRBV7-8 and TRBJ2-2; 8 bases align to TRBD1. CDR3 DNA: TGTGCCAGCAGCCTACAGGGGGGGAACACCGGGGAGCTGTTTTTT. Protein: CASSLQGGNTGELFF. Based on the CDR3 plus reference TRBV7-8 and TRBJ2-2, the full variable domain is GAGVSQSPRYKVAKRGQDVALRCDPISGHVSLFWYQQALGQGPEFLTYFQNEAQLDKSGLPSDRFFAERPEGSVSTLKIQRTQQEDSAVYLCASSLQGGNTGELFFGEGSRLTVL.